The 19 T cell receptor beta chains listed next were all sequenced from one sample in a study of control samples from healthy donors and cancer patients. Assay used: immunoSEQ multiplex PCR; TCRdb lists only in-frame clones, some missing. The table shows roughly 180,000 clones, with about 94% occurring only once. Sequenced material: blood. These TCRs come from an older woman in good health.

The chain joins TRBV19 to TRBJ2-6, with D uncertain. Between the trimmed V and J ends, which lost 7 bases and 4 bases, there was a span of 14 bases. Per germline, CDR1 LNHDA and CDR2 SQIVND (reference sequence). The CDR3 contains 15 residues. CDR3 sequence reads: CASNLQPAGANVLTF. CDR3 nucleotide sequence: TGTGCCAGTAACCTCCAGCCAGCAGGGGCCAACGTCCTGACTTTC. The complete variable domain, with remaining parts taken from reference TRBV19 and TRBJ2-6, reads DGGITQSPKYLFRKEGQNVTLSCEQNLNHDAMYWYRQDPGQGLRLIYYSQIVNDFQKGDIAEGYSVSREKKESFPLTVTSAQKNPTAFYLCASNLQPAGANVLTFGAGSRLTVL.

The CDR3: CASSVRDGSYEQYF. In DNA form, the CDR3 reads TGTGCCAGCAGCGTCCGGGACGGCTCCTACGAGCAGTACTTC. The rearrangement uses TRBV9 and TRBJ2-7, with D perhaps being TRBD1 or TRBD2 (5 bases each). Germline lookup yields CDR1 SGDLS and CDR2 YYNGEE. The CDR3 length is 14 residues. The ends were cut back, 2 bases at V and 0 bases at J, with 9 bases in the middle.

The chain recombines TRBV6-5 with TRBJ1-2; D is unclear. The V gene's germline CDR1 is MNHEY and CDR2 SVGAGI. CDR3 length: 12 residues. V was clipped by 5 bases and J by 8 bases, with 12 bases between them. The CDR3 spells CASSQYSQGYTF. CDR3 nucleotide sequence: TGTGCCAGCAGTCAATATTCTCAGGGCTACACCTTC.

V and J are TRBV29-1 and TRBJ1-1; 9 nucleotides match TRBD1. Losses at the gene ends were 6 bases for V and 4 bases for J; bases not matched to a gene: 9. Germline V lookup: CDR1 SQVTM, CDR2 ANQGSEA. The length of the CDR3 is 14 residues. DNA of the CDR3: TGCAGCGTCCTCGGGACAGGGTTTGCCACTGAAGCTTTCTTT. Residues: CSVLGTGFATEAFF.

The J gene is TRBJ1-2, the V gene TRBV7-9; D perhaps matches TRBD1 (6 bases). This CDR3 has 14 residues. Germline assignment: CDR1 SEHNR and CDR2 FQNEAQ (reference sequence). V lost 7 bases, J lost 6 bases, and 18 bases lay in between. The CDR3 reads CASTPGTPGNGYTF. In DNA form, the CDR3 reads TGTGCCAGCACTCCCGGGACACCTGGGAATGGCTACACCTTC.

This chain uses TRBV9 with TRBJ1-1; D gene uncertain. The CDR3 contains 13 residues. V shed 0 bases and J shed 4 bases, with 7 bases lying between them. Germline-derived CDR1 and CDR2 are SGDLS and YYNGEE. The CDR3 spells CASSVDKSTEAFF. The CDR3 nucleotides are TGTGCCAGCAGCGTAGACAAAAGCACTGAAGCTTTCTTT.

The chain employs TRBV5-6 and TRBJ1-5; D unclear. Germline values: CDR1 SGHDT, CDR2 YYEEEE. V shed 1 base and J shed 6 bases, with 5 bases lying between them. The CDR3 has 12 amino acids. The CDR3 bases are TGTGCCAGCAGCTTGATGGGTCAGCCCCAGCATTTT. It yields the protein CASSLMGQPQHF.

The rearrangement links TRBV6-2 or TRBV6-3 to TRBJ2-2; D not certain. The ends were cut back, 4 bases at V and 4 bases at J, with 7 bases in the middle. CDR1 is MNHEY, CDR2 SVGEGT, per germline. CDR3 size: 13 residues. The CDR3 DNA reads TGTGCCAGCAGTTCCATTAGCACCGGGGAGCTGTTTTTT. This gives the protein CASSSISTGELFF.

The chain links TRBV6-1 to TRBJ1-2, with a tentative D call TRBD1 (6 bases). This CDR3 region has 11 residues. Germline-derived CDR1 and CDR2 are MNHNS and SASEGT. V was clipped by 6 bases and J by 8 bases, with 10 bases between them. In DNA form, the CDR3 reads TGTGCCAGCAGAACGGGGGGCGGCTACACCTTC. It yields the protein CASRTGGGYTF.

The CDR3 region is CASSPLRGGGYGYTF. The CDR3 DNA follows: TGTGCCAGCAGCCCTCTCCGGGGAGGGGGCTATGGCTACACCTTC. The chain employs TRBV7-2 and TRBJ1-2; weak D call: TRBD1 (6 bases). Germline assignment: CDR1 SGHTA and CDR2 FQGNSA. This CDR3 is 15 amino acids long. The germline V and J ends were trimmed by 5 bases and 4 bases, with 17 bases remaining between them.

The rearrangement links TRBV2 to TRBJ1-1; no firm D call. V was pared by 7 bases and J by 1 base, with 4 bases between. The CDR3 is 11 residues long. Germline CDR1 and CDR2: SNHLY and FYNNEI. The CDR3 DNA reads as TGTGCCAGCACGTCGAACACTGAAGCTTTCTTT. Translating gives CASTSNTEAFF.

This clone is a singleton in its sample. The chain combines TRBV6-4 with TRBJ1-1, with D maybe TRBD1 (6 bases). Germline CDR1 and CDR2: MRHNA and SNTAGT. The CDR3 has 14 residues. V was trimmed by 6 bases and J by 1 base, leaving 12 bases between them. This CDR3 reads CASSRDIRNTEAFF. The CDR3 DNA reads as TGTGCCAGCAGCCGGGACATACGGAACACTGAAGCTTTCTTT.

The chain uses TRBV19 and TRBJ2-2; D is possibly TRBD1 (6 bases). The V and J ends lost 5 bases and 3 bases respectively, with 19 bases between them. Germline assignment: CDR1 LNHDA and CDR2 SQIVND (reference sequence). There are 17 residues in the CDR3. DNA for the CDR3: TGTGCCAGTAGTCCGATTGGCAGGGGCTACTACACCGGGGAGCTGTTTTTT. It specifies CASSPIGRGYYTGELFF.

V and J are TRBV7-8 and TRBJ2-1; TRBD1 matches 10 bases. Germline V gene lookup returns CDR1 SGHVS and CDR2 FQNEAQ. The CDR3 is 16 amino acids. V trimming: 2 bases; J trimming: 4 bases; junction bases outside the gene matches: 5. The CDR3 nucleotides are TGTGCCAGCAGCTTATATGCGGGACAGGGGTACAATGAGCAGTTCTTC. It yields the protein CASSLYAGQGYNEQFF. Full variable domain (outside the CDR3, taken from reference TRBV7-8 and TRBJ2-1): GAGVSQSPRYKVAKRGQDVALRCDPISGHVSLFWYQQALGQGPEFLTYFQNEAQLDKSGLPSDRFFAERPEGSVSTLKIQRTQQEDSAVYLCASSLYAGQGYNEQFFGPGTRLTVL.

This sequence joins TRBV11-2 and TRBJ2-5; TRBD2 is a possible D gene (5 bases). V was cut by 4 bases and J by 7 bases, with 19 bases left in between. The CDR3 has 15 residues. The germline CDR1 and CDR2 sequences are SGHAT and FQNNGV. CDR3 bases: TGTGCCAGCAGCTATACCCGGACGTACGGGGTGACCCAGTACTTC. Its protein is CASSYTRTYGVTQYF.

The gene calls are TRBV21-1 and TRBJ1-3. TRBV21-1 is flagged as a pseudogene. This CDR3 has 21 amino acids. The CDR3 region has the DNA TGTGCCAGCAGCAAAGAATCGCGGAGATCTCCATTTCCCAGCTCTGGAAACACCATATATTTT. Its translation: CASSKESRRSPFPSSGNTIYF.

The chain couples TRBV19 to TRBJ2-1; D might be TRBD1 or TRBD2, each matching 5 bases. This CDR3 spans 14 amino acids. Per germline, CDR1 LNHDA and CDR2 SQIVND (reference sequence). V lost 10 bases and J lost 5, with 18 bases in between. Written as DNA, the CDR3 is TGTGCCATCACTTCCCGGGGACCCCACAATGAGCAGTTCTTC. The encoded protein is CAITSRGPHNEQFF.

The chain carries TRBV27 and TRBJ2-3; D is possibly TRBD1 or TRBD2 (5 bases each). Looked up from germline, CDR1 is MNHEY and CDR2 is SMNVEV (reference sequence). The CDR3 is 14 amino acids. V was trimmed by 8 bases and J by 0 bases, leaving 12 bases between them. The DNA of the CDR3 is TGTGCCAGCGGGGACCACCTAAGCACAGATACGCAGTATTTT. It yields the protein CASGDHLSTDTQYF.

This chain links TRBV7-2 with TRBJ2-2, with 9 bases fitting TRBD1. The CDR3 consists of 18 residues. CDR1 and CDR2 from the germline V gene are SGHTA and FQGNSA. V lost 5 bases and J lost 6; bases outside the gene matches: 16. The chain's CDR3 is CASSTDTYRGLLAGELFF. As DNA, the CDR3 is TGTGCCAGCAGCACGGATACTTACAGGGGGCTATTGGCCGGGGAGCTGTTTTTT.